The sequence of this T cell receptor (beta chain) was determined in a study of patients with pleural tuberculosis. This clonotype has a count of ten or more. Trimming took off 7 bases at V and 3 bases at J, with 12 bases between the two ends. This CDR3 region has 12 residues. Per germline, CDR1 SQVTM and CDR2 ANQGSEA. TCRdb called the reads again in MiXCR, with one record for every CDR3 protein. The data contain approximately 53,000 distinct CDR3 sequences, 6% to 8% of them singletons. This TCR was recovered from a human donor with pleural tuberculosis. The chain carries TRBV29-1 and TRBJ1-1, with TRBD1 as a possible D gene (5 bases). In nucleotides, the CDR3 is TGCAGCGCGGAGACAGCTGACACTGAAGCTTTCTTT. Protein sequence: CSAETADTEAFF.